Below are 25 T cell receptor beta chains sequenced from a single sample in a study of T-cell memory formation after mild COVID-19. Via MiXCR, TCRdb re-called the 5' RACE reads, giving one row per CDR3 protein. The table has over 500,000 distinct CDR3 sequences, roughly a sixth seen once. The sample was PBMCs or a T cell subset sorted from them (not recorded which). The receptor set was obtained from an adult woman who had mild COVID-19 (a few samples of this study predate the infection). Cell type and time point are not known.

This clonotype was detected many times. The chain uses TRBV15 and TRBJ1-2, with 8 bases lining up with TRBD1. The CDR3 loop spans 15 amino acids. Germline V gives CDR1 LNHNV, CDR2 YYDKDF (reference sequence). V trimming: 5 bases; J trimming: 6 bases; junction bases outside the gene matches: 11. CDR3 protein: CATSLRQGSFDGYTF. The CDR3 bases are TGTGCCACCAGCTTGCGACAGGGGAGCTTTGATGGCTACACCTTC.

The chain employs TRBV5-1 and TRBJ2-3; D uncertain. CDR1 is SGHRS, CDR2 YFSETQ, per germline. The CDR3 has 15 residues. Trimming removed 0 bases from V and 3 bases from J, with 11 bases in between. This CDR3 reads CASSLVLGFTDTQYF. CDR3 bases: TGCGCCAGCAGCTTGGTATTGGGTTTTACAGATACGCAGTATTTT. Full variable domain (remainder filled in from reference TRBV5-1 and TRBJ2-3): KAGVTQTPRYLIKTRGQQVTLSCSPISGHRSVSWYQQTPGQGLQFLFEYFSETQRNKGNFPGRFSGRQFSNSRSEMNVSTLELGDSALYLCASSLVLGFTDTQYFGPGTRLTVL.

The rearrangement links TRBV24-1 to TRBJ2-1, with TRBD1 matching over 9 bases. Germline V lookup: CDR1 KGHDR, CDR2 SFDVKD. V lost 6 bases, J lost 4 bases, and 9 bases stayed unmatched. The CDR3 extends over 16 amino acids. The CDR3 here is CATSSLTGGLYNEQFF. In DNA form, the CDR3 reads TGTGCCACCAGTTCCCTAACAGGGGGCCTTTACAATGAGCAGTTCTTC.

This chain uses TRBV9 with TRBJ2-5; 8 bases are a match to TRBD1. J gave up 5 bases and V 3 bases, and 9 bases lay outside the gene matches. Germline lookup yields CDR1 SGDLS and CDR2 YYNGEE. The CDR3 runs to 15 residues. The CDR3 DNA follows: TGTGCCAGCAGCGGATCGACAGGGGTTGGCGAGACCCAGTACTTC. Amino acid sequence: CASSGSTGVGETQYF.

This clonotype was recorded at least ten times. The chain is built from TRBV2 and TRBJ2-3, with 9 bases matching TRBD2. This CDR3 region has 15 residues. Germline CDR1 and CDR2: SNHLY and FYNNEI. The V gene end was trimmed by 3 bases and the J gene end by 2 bases; junction bases not matched to a gene: 3. CDR3 amino acids: CASSETSGVTDTQYF. In nucleotides, the CDR3 is TGTGCCAGCAGTGAGACTAGCGGAGTCACAGATACGCAGTATTTT. Filled out from reference TRBV2 and TRBJ2-3, the complete variable domain reads EPEVTQTPSHQVTQMGQEVILRCVPISNHLYFYWYRQILGQKVEFLVSFYNNEISEKSEIFDDQFSVERPDGSNFTLKIRSTKLEDSAMYFCASSETSGVTDTQYFGPGTRLTVL.

There are a few counts of this clonotype. The chain employs TRBV20-1 and TRBJ2-7, with TRBD1 matching over 9 bases. The CDR3 contains 15 residues. Trimming at V came to 3 bases and at J to 0 bases, leaving 6 bases not matched to a gene. Per the germline V gene, CDR1 is DFQATT and CDR2 is SNEGSKA (reference sequence). As DNA, the CDR3 is TGCAGTGCTAGGCCCGGACAGGGGATCTCCTACGAGCAGTACTTC. Its translation: CSARPGQGISYEQYF.

This clonotype was detected a few times. The V gene is TRBV7-6, the J gene TRBJ2-5; a weak D match, TRBD1 (5 bases). Per germline, CDR1 SGHVS and CDR2 FNYEAQ. V was pared by 0 bases and J by 5 bases, with 13 bases between. The CDR3 is 15 residues long. CDR3 DNA: TGTGCCAGCAGCTTAGCTAGAGGCAGGGCGGAGACCCAGTACTTC. Translating gives CASSLARGRAETQYF.

The J gene is TRBJ1-1, the V gene TRBV6-6; 8 bases align to TRBD1. Germline-derived CDR1 and CDR2 are MNHNY and SVGAGI (reference sequence). This CDR3 has 16 residues. The junction had 15 bases not matched to a gene; V was cut back by 6 bases and J by 6 bases. The CDR3 DNA sequence: TGTGCCAGCAGCCCTCGTCGGACAGGGTATGTCGCTGAAGCTTTCTTT. Its protein is CASSPRRTGYVAEAFF.

The table lists this clonotype with a few counts. This chain connects TRBV30 to TRBJ1-5; 7 bases map to TRBD1. Per the germline V gene, CDR1 is GTSNPN and CDR2 is SVGIG (reference sequence). J was trimmed by 6 bases and V by 6 bases; bases with no gene match: 8. The CDR3 has 13 residues. This chain's CDR3 is CACGSGGGQPQHF. The CDR3 DNA is TGTGCCTGCGGGTCAGGGGGAGGTCAGCCCCAGCATTTT.

This clonotype was observed a few times. The V gene is TRBV4-1, the J gene TRBJ2-5; TRBD2 agrees at 11 bases. Per germline, CDR1 MGHRA and CDR2 YSYEKL. Trimming cost V 1 base and J 2 bases; bases outside gene matches: 9. There are 18 residues in the CDR3. The chain's CDR3 is CASSQAVSGGAGQETQYF. In nucleotides, the CDR3 is TGCGCCAGCAGCCAAGCGGTTAGCGGGGGGGCCGGACAAGAGACCCAGTACTTC.

This clonotype was seen ten or more times. J is TRBJ1-1 and V is TRBV29-1; tentative D call: TRBD1 (5 bases). The CDR3 is 12 amino acids. Germline loops: CDR1 SQVTM, CDR2 ANQGSEA. Trimming removed 6 bases at V and 1 base at J, with 9 bases between. CDR3 loop: CSVVGQNTEAFF. CDR3 DNA sequence: TGCAGCGTAGTCGGACAGAACACTGAAGCTTTCTTT.

V usage is TRBV7-9 and J usage is TRBJ2-7; a possible D gene is TRBD1 (5 bases). V lost 6 bases, J lost 5 bases, and 17 bases lay in between. CDR1 and CDR2 (germline): SEHNR, FQNEAQ (reference sequence). The CDR3 is 14 residues long. CDR3 nucleotide sequence: TGTGCCAGCAGGCGCACAGGTAACTACGACGAGCAGTACTTC. This sequence encodes CASRRTGNYDEQYF.

There are many counts of this clonotype. This sequence joins TRBV6-5 and TRBJ2-1, with a possible D match to TRBD2 (5 bases). Germline-derived CDR1 and CDR2 are MNHEY and SVGAGI. V was cut by 2 bases and J by 9 bases, with 14 bases left in between. The CDR3 consists of 14 residues. DNA of the CDR3: TGTGCCAGCAGTTACCCTACTAGGTACGGTGAGCAGTTCTTC. This codes for CASSYPTRYGEQFF.

The CDR3 is CASSLSQGIYEQYF. The CDR3 coding sequence is TGTGCCAGCAGTTTATCTCAGGGTATCTACGAGCAGTACTTC. The chain couples TRBV12-3 or TRBV12-4 to TRBJ2-7; tentatively, D is TRBD1 (5 bases). Between the trimmed V and J ends, which lost 2 bases and 3 bases, there was a span of 11 bases. CDR3 size: 14 residues.

CDR3 amino acids: CASKMGGGDGTEAFF. Written as DNA, the CDR3 is TGCGCCAGCAAAATGGGTGGGGGGGATGGAACTGAAGCTTTCTTT. The V gene is TRBV5-1, the J gene TRBJ1-1; tentative D call: TRBD1 (5 bases). The germline V and J ends were trimmed by 6 bases and 5 bases, with 20 bases remaining between them. There are 15 residues in the CDR3. Germline values: CDR1 SGHRS, CDR2 YFSETQ.

This clonotype showed up many times. CDR3 sequence reads: CASSLGDNEQFF. In nucleotides, the CDR3 is TGCGCCAGCAGCTTGGGAGACAATGAGCAGTTCTTC. The V gene is TRBV5-1, the J gene TRBJ2-1, with D uncertain. The CDR3 is 12 amino acids. The ends were cut back, 0 bases at V and 5 bases at J, with 3 bases in the middle. The germline CDR1 and CDR2 sequences are SGHRS and YFSETQ.

In its sample, this clonotype was seen a few times. The chain employs TRBV9 and TRBJ2-1; tentative D call: TRBD2 (6 bases). The germline CDR1 and CDR2 sequences are SGDLS and YYNGEE. CDR3 length: 15 residues. Trimming removed 6 bases from V and 2 bases from J, with 15 bases in between. The CDR3 nucleotides are TGTGCCAGCACCACGGGCGGGGTGGCCTACAATGAGCAGTTCTTC. This sequence encodes CASTTGGVAYNEQFF.

This chain links TRBV5-6 with TRBJ2-3, with D perhaps TRBD2 (6 bases). The CDR3 contains 15 residues. Germline CDR1 and CDR2: SGHDT and YYEEEE. Trimming took off 4 bases at V and 1 base at J, with 13 bases between the two ends. This CDR3 reads CASSPVIAGTDTQYF. The CDR3, as DNA: TGTGCCAGCAGCCCTGTGATAGCGGGCACAGATACGCAGTATTTT. Combining the CDR3 with reference TRBV5-6 and TRBJ2-3 gives the whole variable domain DAGVTQSPTHLIKTRGQQVTLRCSPKSGHDTVSWYQQALGQGPQFIFQYYEEEERQRGNFPDRFSGHQFPNYSSELNVNALLLGDSALYLCASSPVIAGTDTQYFGPGTRLTVL.

This clonotype was picked up a small number of times. The V call is TRBV5-6, the J call TRBJ2-1; no clear D. Trimming shortened V by 4 bases and J by 5 bases, and 7 bases separated the two germline ends. There are 12 residues in the CDR3. The V gene's germline CDR1 is SGHDT and CDR2 YYEEEE. CDR3 region: CASSRRHNEQFF. CDR3 nucleotide sequence: TGTGCCAGCAGCCGACGGCACAATGAGCAGTTCTTC.

Only a few counts were recorded for this clonotype. CDR3 protein: CASSLRIRRGGGMNTEAFF. The CDR3 DNA sequence: TGTGCCAGCAGTTTAAGGATAAGGAGGGGCGGAGGCATGAACACTGAAGCTTTCTTT. The chain joins TRBV27 to TRBJ1-1, with D maybe TRBD1 (5 bases). Germline loops: CDR1 MNHEY, CDR2 SMNVEV (reference sequence). V was trimmed by 2 bases and J by 0 bases, leaving 22 bases between them. The CDR3 runs 19 residues.

The chain recombines TRBV7-2 with TRBJ2-3; D assignment may be TRBD1 or TRBD2 (5 bases each). The CDR3 consists of 13 residues. V gave up 5 bases and J gave up 10 bases, with 16 bases separating them. Germline CDR1 SGHTA, CDR2 FQGNSA. The chain's CDR3 is CASSQGTSRAQYF. The CDR3 bases are TGTGCCAGCAGCCAAGGGACGTCAAGAGCGCAGTATTTT.

This clonotype appeared a few times. This chain joins TRBV7-2 and TRBJ2-2, with TRBD2 matching over 7 bases. The germline V gene has CDR1 SGHTA and CDR2 FQGNSA. The CDR3 contains 15 residues. V was clipped by 5 bases and J by 6 bases; unmatched bases: 9. CDR3 coding DNA: TGTGCCAGCAGCCCGCAGGTCGGGGGGTCCGGGGAGCTGTTTTTT. Translated, it gives CASSPQVGGSGELFF.

This rearrangement joins TRBV5-1 to TRBJ2-1; D remains unclear. Germline CDR1 SGHRS, CDR2 YFSETQ. Deletions cut 0 bases from V and 0 bases from J, with 4 bases between. The CDR3 consists of 14 residues. The CDR3 spells CASSLDLSYNEQFF. The CDR3 nucleotides are TGCGCCAGCAGCTTGGATCTCTCCTACAATGAGCAGTTCTTC. Drawing the rest from reference TRBV5-1 and TRBJ2-1, the complete variable domain is KAGVTQTPRYLIKTRGQQVTLSCSPISGHRSVSWYQQTPGQGLQFLFEYFSETQRNKGNFPGRFSGRQFSNSRSEMNVSTLELGDSALYLCASSLDLSYNEQFFGPGTRLTVL.

Only a few counts were recorded for this clonotype. The rearrangement uses TRBV7-2 and TRBJ1-1; a weak D match, TRBD1 (6 bases). Germline V gene sequence: CDR1 SGHTA, CDR2 FQGNSA. V was cut by 2 bases and J by 4 bases, with 14 bases left in between. The CDR3 is made up of 15 amino acids. CDR3 nucleotides: TGTGCCAGCAGCTTAAACAGGGTCGGGGGCACTGAAGCTTTCTTT. Translating it yields CASSLNRVGGTEAFF.

The chain joins TRBV2 to TRBJ2-1; D gene unclear. V shed 6 bases and J shed 6 bases, with 18 bases lying between them. There are 15 residues in the CDR3. Germline V CDR1 and CDR2: SNHLY, FYNNEI. The CDR3 reads CASRTAGLVSNEQFF. CDR3 DNA sequence: TGTGCCAGCAGAACAGCTGGGCTAGTTAGCAATGAGCAGTTCTTC.